This TCR beta chain is from a study of preoperative IRX-2 immunotherapy in early breast cancer. Unmatched junction bases numbered 5, after V lost 4 bases and J lost 2 bases. This CDR3 has 15 amino acids. The V gene's germline CDR1 is SGHVS and CDR2 FNYEAQ. Specified treatment: preoperative locoregional IRX-2 cytokine immunotherapy. Patients received preoperative, locoregional IRX-2 cytokine immunotherapy in a phase Ib study. The protocol was immunoSEQ multiplex PCR, while the TCRdb copy is restricted to in-frame clones and leaves out a portion. The table has tens of thousands of clones, 82% seen once.

The receptor's source is a human donor with breast cancer. The genes are TRBV7-6 and TRBJ1-3; 7 bases match TRBD1. This material was acquired from a patient treated with IRX-2 immunotherapy. The CDR3 DNA sequence: TGTGCCAGCAGCTCGTACAGGGGACCTGGAAACACCATATATTTT. Its translation is CASSSYRGPGNTIYF.